These 13 T cell receptor beta chains came from one sample sequenced in a study of cytomegalovirus exposure and HLA in healthy donors. Both 60 Vbeta primers and 13 Jbeta primers went into the PCR. Clones were sequenced by immunoSEQ multiplex PCR, and TCRdb holds only the in-frame ones, with some missing. The table has around 160,000 clones, 75% to 80% seen once. Specimen: PBMCs. These receptors all come from a man aged 45-65 years in good health and CMV-seropositive.

This rearrangement joins TRBV28 to TRBJ2-5, with 7 nucleotides matching TRBD1. This CDR3 has 20 residues. Germline-derived CDR1 and CDR2 are MDHEN and SYDVKM. Trimming cost V 4 bases and J 2 bases; bases outside gene matches: 22. The CDR3 DNA is TGTGCCAGCAGTTCCTCACGTAGGGGGCGAAGCCGAACGGTTCAAGAGACCCAGTACTTC. The encoded protein is CASSSSRRGRSRTVQETQYF.

V usage is TRBV4-1 and J usage is TRBJ1-2, with 7 bases that match TRBD1. J gave up 4 bases and V 1 base, and 9 bases lay outside the gene matches. The CDR3 has 16 residues. Germline V gene sequence: CDR1 MGHRA, CDR2 YSYEKL. The CDR3 reads CASSQGERTGVYGYTF. The DNA for the CDR3 is TGCGCCAGCAGCCAAGGGGAGCGCACAGGGGTCTATGGCTACACCTTC.

The chain recombines TRBV7-2 with TRBJ1-2; 7 nucleotides match TRBD1. The V gene's germline CDR1 is SGHTA and CDR2 FQGNSA. V gave up 3 bases and J gave up 3 bases; unmatched junction bases: 4. This CDR3 has 14 amino acids. CDR3 DNA: TGTGCCAGCAGCTTCCGGGACAGAGACTATGGCTACACCTTC. Its translation: CASSFRDRDYGYTF.

The V call is TRBV25-1, the J call TRBJ1-2; the match to TRBD1 covers 9 bases. After removal of 2 bases from V and 4 bases from J, the junction contained 8 bases not matched to a gene. From germline, CDR1 is MGHDK and CDR2 SYGVNS. The CDR3 contains 16 residues. CDR3 region: CASSEVGTGISYGYTF. The DNA of the CDR3 is TGTGCCAGCAGTGAAGTCGGGACAGGGATTTCCTATGGCTACACCTTC.

The CDR3, as DNA: TGTGCCAGCAGCGTCAGTGGCCTTGAGACCCAGTACTTC. This gives the protein CASSVSGLETQYF. The chain is built from TRBV9 and TRBJ2-5; D unresolved. V lost 2 bases to trimming and J lost 5 bases, with 10 bases between them. Germline V lookup: CDR1 SGDLS, CDR2 YYNGEE. The CDR3 extends over 13 amino acids.

This sequence joins TRBV7-2 and TRBJ2-5, with D possibly TRBD2 on 6 matching bases. Germline values: CDR1 SGHTA, CDR2 FQGNSA. Trimming left V 3 bases short and J 1 base short, with 9 bases between. This CDR3 contains 14 residues. DNA for the CDR3: TGTGCCAGCAGCTTGGACTACGCCCAAGAGACCCAGTACTTC. This encodes CASSLDYAQETQYF.

The chain employs TRBV19 and TRBJ1-5; D possibly corresponds to TRBD1 (6 bases). This CDR3 region has 17 residues. Germline V gene data show CDR1 as LNHDA and CDR2 as SQIVND (reference sequence). Trimming left V 5 bases short and J 5 bases short, with 22 bases between. The CDR3 loop is CASSGGAGKFRDQPQHF. The DNA of the CDR3 is TGTGCCAGTAGTGGGGGGGCAGGGAAGTTTCGGGATCAGCCCCAGCATTTT.

The rearrangement uses TRBV29-1 and TRBJ2-1, with 9 bases fitting TRBD2. The germline V gene has CDR1 SQVTM and CDR2 ANQGSEA. CDR3 length: 16 residues. The V segment lost 0 bases and the J segment 4 bases; nucleotides outside the gene matches: 7. CDR3 amino acids: CSVEDISGGIYNEQFF. The CDR3 coding sequence is TGCAGCGTTGAAGATATTAGCGGGGGAATTTACAATGAGCAGTTCTTC.

The CDR3 DNA sequence: TGTGCCAGCAGTTTCGGCTATGGCTACACCTTC. Its translation: CASSFGYGYTF. The rearrangement uses TRBV28 and TRBJ1-2; D uncertain. CDR3 length: 11 residues. Germline V gene sequence: CDR1 MDHEN, CDR2 SYDVKM. Trimming shortened V by 3 bases and J by 4 bases, and 3 bases separated the two germline ends.

The gene calls are TRBV6-5 and TRBJ2-3, with a tentative D call TRBD2 (5 bases). The germline gives CDR1 MNHEY, CDR2 SVGAGI. This CDR3 region has 14 residues. Trimming pared 6 bases from V and 2 bases from J, leaving 12 bases between. The CDR3 is CASSLRRSTDTQYF. The DNA for the CDR3 is TGTGCCAGCAGCCTACGGAGGTCCACAGATACGCAGTATTTT.

The V and J genes are TRBV27 and TRBJ2-3; D perhaps matches TRBD2 (5 bases). The CDR3 contains 15 residues. The V and J ends lost 3 bases and 1 base respectively, with 11 bases between them. Germline values: CDR1 MNHEY, CDR2 SMNVEV (reference sequence). As DNA, the CDR3 is TGTGCCAGCAGTTTCGCGGGCCATGGCACAGATACGCAGTATTTT. This gives the protein CASSFAGHGTDTQYF.

The rearrangement uses TRBV28 and TRBJ2-1, with 7 bases identical to TRBD1. CDR1 and CDR2 from the germline V gene are MDHEN and SYDVKM. Losses at the gene ends were 6 bases for V and 3 bases for J; bases not matched to a gene: 8. The CDR3 extends over 15 amino acids. Here the CDR3 DNA reads TGTGCCAGCAGCTACCCCGGGACAGTCTACAATGAGCAGTTCTTC. Its translation: CASSYPGTVYNEQFF. The entire variable domain, with the rest obtained from reference TRBV28 and TRBJ2-1, is as follows: DVKVTQSSRYLVKRTGEKVFLECVQDMDHENMFWYRQDPGLGLRLIYFSYDVKMKEKGDIPEGYSVSREKKERFSLILESASTNQTSMYLCASSYPGTVYNEQFFGPGTRLTVL.

This clone was recorded once. V and J are TRBV14 and TRBJ1-2; D possibly corresponds to TRBD1 (6 bases). The germline V gene has CDR1 SGHDN and CDR2 FVKESK. Trimming took 4 bases from V and 3 from J, leaving 9 bases between them. This CDR3 spans 13 amino acids. The CDR3 bases are TGTGCCAGCAGCCTACAGGGCCACTATGGCTACACCTTC. Amino acids: CASSLQGHYGYTF.